Below, 16 T cell receptor beta chains from the same sample are listed, as sequenced in a study of cytomegalovirus exposure and HLA in healthy donors. This PCR relied on a set of 60 Vbeta primers and 13 Jbeta primers. The protocol was immunoSEQ multiplex PCR, while the TCRdb copy is restricted to in-frame clones and leaves out a portion. Found here are roughly 180,000 clones, roughly 80% of them singletons; the top ten hold about 0.77%. The sequenced sample was PBMCs. The receptors originated from a woman under 30 in good health and CMV-seronegative.

J is TRBJ1-2 and V is TRBV18; 8 nucleotides line up with TRBD1. CDR3 length equals 15 residues. Germline V lookup: CDR1 KGHSH, CDR2 LQKENI. The V segment lost 0 bases and the J segment 7 bases; nucleotides outside the gene matches: 7. CDR3 in amino acids: CASSPPARQGAGYTF. The DNA for the CDR3 is TGTGCCAGCTCACCACCGGCTCGGCAGGGGGCTGGCTACACCTTC.

The V gene is TRBV6-8, the J gene TRBJ1-4; D is ambiguous. CDR3 length: 17 amino acids. From germline, CDR1 is MNHGY and CDR2 SAAAGT. V lost 3 bases and J 0 bases, leaving 14 bases between the germline ends. CDR3 residues: CASSYLRQTATNEKLFF. The CDR3 DNA reads as TGTGCCAGCAGTTATTTGCGGCAGACCGCAACTAATGAAAAACTGTTTTTT.

The chain links TRBV6-1 to TRBJ1-2; 7 nucleotides align to TRBD1. The CDR3 is made up of 13 amino acids. The V and J ends lost 2 bases and 8 bases, in that order; junction bases with no gene match: 5. CDR1 and CDR2 from the germline V gene are MNHNS and SASEGT. The chain's CDR3 is CASSENTGDGYTF. For the CDR3, the DNA is TGTGCCAGCAGTGAAAATACAGGGGACGGCTACACCTTC.

This clone was picked up one time. The J gene is TRBJ1-2, the V gene TRBV6-5; D may be TRBD1 (6 bases). This CDR3 region has 15 residues. Trimming took 4 bases from V and 4 from J, leaving 16 bases between them. Germline CDR1 reads MNHEY; CDR2 reads SVGAGI. The CDR3 coding sequence is TGTGCCAGCAGTTCACGCGGGGGCCTCGGCTATGGCTACACCTTC. This sequence encodes CASSSRGGLGYGYTF.

The V call is TRBV7-8, the J call TRBJ1-1; D possibly corresponds to TRBD1 (6 bases). V lost 4 bases and J 0 bases, leaving 18 bases between the germline ends. The CDR3 sequence is 17 residues long. Germline CDR1 is SGHVS and CDR2 is FQNEAQ. This CDR3 reads CASSWTRGTFMNTEAFF. The CDR3 DNA follows: TGTGCCAGCAGCTGGACTAGGGGGACCTTTATGAACACTGAAGCTTTCTTT.

In DNA form, the CDR3 reads TGTGCCAGCAGCCCCCAGGGGGGCCTCCAAGAGACCCAGTACTTC. Amino acids: CASSPQGGLQETQYF. This chain connects TRBV7-3 to TRBJ2-5; D perhaps matches TRBD1 (7 bases). CDR3 length: 15 amino acids. Germline assignment: CDR1 SGHTA and CDR2 FQGTGA. The V gene lost 5 bases and the J gene lost 1 base, with 14 bases spanning the gap.

This chain uses TRBV5-4 with TRBJ2-2; TRBD2 matches 8 bases. The CDR3 sequence is 16 residues long. V shed 9 bases, J shed 2 bases, and the junction held 12 bases outside the gene matches. CDR1 is SGHNT, CDR2 YYREEE, per germline (reference sequence). The CDR3 nucleotides are TGTGCCACGCAGGGCGGGAGGAACGTAAACACCGGGGAGCTGTTTTTT. This sequence encodes CATQGGRNVNTGELFF.

The CDR3 nucleotides are TGCGCCAGCAGCCAGGGACAGGGGGCTAATGAGCAGTTCTTC. It specifies CASSQGQGANEQFF. The rearrangement joins TRBV5-1 to TRBJ2-1; 12 nucleotides match TRBD1. Unmatched junction bases numbered 3, after V lost 4 bases and J lost 7 bases. Germline-derived CDR1 and CDR2 are SGHRS and YFSETQ. The CDR3 is 14 amino acids.

The V gene is TRBV11-2, the J gene TRBJ1-2; D might be TRBD1 (5 bases). The CDR3 is made up of 14 amino acids. Trimming cost V 2 bases and J 3 bases, with 10 bases left between them. The germline CDR1 and CDR2 sequences are SGHAT and FQNNGV. The CDR3 protein is CASSLNRIYYGYTF. For the CDR3, the DNA is TGTGCCAGCAGCTTAAACAGGATCTACTATGGCTACACCTTC.

The V call is TRBV13, the J call TRBJ2-5; 9 nucleotides align to TRBD1. The DNA end is more similar to TRBJ2-7, so the J call may be wrong. CDR1 PRHDT and CDR2 FYEKMQ come from the germline V gene (reference sequence). The CDR3 has 15 residues. This CDR3 reads CASSWGQGSAYEQYF. The CDR3 DNA sequence: TGTGCCAGCAGCTGGGGACAGGGTTCAGCCTACGAGCAGTACTTC.

The table lists this clone with a few counts. As DNA, the CDR3 is TGTGCCAGCAGCTACAACGGGGGTAGGGATGAGCAGTTCTTC. Protein sequence: CASSYNGGRDEQFF. The rearrangement links TRBV7-6 to TRBJ2-1; D is possibly TRBD2 (6 bases). Germline CDR1 and CDR2: SGHVS and FNYEAQ. The CDR3 totals 14 residues. The V gene lost 4 bases and the J gene lost 8 bases, with 15 bases spanning the gap.

The chain combines TRBV10-3 with TRBJ2-7; possibly TRBD1 for D (6 bases). Germline CDR1 and CDR2: ENHRY and SYGVKD. This CDR3 region has 13 residues. V lost 8 bases, J lost 1 base, and 12 bases lay in between. The CDR3 bases are TGTGCCATCGGTCGGACAGCATCCTACGAGCAGTACTTC. Protein: CAIGRTASYEQYF.

The gene calls are TRBV7-9 and TRBJ2-1; 12 nucleotides align to TRBD2. The germline V gene encodes CDR1 SEHNR and CDR2 FQNEAQ (reference sequence). The CDR3 is 16 amino acids. J gave up 8 bases and V 5 bases, and 10 bases lay outside the gene matches. The CDR3 region has the DNA TGTGCCAGCAGCCCAGGACTAGCGGGGATAGGGGATGAGCAGTTCTTC. Its translation: CASSPGLAGIGDEQFF.

The chain employs TRBV30 and TRBJ2-7; 10 nucleotides agree with TRBD2. V dropped 0 bases and J dropped 2; count of bases not matched to a gene: 4. This CDR3 comprises 15 residues. CDR1 GTSNPN and CDR2 SVGIG come from the germline V gene (reference sequence). The CDR3 loop reads CAWSVGTSAAYEQYF. In nucleotides, the CDR3 is TGTGCCTGGAGTGTAGGGACTAGCGCAGCCTACGAGCAGTACTTC.

The chain's CDR3 is CASSSGGTYEQYF. The CDR3 bases are TGTGCCAGCTCTTCAGGGGGAACCTACGAGCAGTACTTC. The gene calls are TRBV6-6 and TRBJ2-7; 7 bases are shared with TRBD1. Germline trimming cut 8 bases from V and 2 bases from J; bases unmatched to any gene: 6. The CDR3 sequence is 13 residues long. CDR1 is MNHNY, CDR2 SVGAGI, per germline (reference sequence).

The chain has TRBV30 and TRBJ2-7, with TRBD2 matching over 7 bases. The V gene end was trimmed by 4 bases and the J gene end by 3 bases; junction bases not matched to a gene: 6. Germline loops: CDR1 GTSNPN, CDR2 SVGIG (reference sequence). The CDR3 length is 13 residues. The CDR3 nucleotides are TGTGCCTGGACCGGAGCGGGGAGCTACGAGCAGTACTTC. Translated, it gives CAWTGAGSYEQYF.